These T cell receptor beta chains were read from a single sample in a study of blood T cell repertoires in COVID-19. The table came from immunoSEQ multiplex PCR; TCRdb's copy has only in-frame clones and leaves some out. The table lists 300,000 or so clones, around 90% of them singletons, with 3.7% in the top ten. Sequenced material: peripheral blood. The receptors derive from a woman aged 40 to 50 with acute or convalescent COVID-19. Both conserved end residues are part of each CDR3. The order of the fields is J gene, D gene, clone size, V gene, CDR3 DNA, CDR3 protein. A D gene is named only where the DNA matches it firmly. Clone size is given for some rows only: seen once, a few or many times, or a class if the clone is expanded.

TRBJ1-1 . . TRBV19 TGTGCCAGTAGTATAGGGCCAGGGCTCGACACTGAAGCTTTCTTT CASSIGPGLDTEAFF
TRBJ2-5 TRBD1 . TRBV19 TGTGCCAGTAGTGGACCGGACAGGGCGGAGGAGACCCAGTACTTC CASSGPDRAEETQYF
TRBJ1-4 . . TRBV7-4 TGTGCCACCCGGGGGAGGTCGATTGAAAAACTGTTTTTT CATRGRSIEKLFF
TRBJ2-1 . . TRBV7-9 TGTGCCAGCAGCTTAGTAGGAGGGGTAATCAACAATGAGCAGTTCTTC CASSLVGGVINNEQFF
TRBJ2-5 TRBD2 . TRBV5-6 TGTGCCAGCAGCTTGACTAGCGGGGAGACCCAGTACTTC CASSLTSGETQYF
TRBJ2-1 TRBD2 . TRBV10-1 TGCGCCAGCAGTGATCTAGCGGGGGGAAACAATGAGCAGTTCTTC CASSDLAGGNNEQFF
TRBJ1-6 . once TRBV27 TGTGCCAGCAGTCCAGGAGGGAGGTCACCCCTCCACTTT CASSPGGRSPLHF
TRBJ1-1 . . TRBV13 TGTGCCAGCAGCTCACAGGTGGAGTATACTGAAGCTTTCTTT CASSSQVEYTEAFF
TRBJ1-2 . . TRBV2 TGTGCCAGCAAGGGGATGGGCTACACCTTC CASKGMGYTF
TRBJ2-5 TRBD2 . TRBV27 TGTGCCAGCAGTTTAGGAGCGGGGGGGGAGACCCAGTACTTC CASSLGAGGETQYF
TRBJ2-5 . . TRBV7-7 TGTGCCAGCAGCCCGCCCAGCCAAGAGACCCAGTACTTC CASSPPSQETQYF
TRBJ1-2 . . TRBV6-1 TGTGCCAGCAGTGAAAACACGGCGGATGGCTACACCTTC CASSENTADGYTF
TRBJ1-1 . . TRBV11-3 TGTGCCAGCAGCTTAGGGCGGCGGACTGAAGCTTTCTTT CASSLGRRTEAFF
TRBJ1-1 . many TRBV24-1 TGTGCCACCAAGAGCGTAGGCGGGACTGAAGCTTTCTTT CATKSVGGTEAFF
TRBJ2-2 TRBD1 . TRBV2 TGTGCCAGCAGGAGGGGGACAGGGAGTAGGACCGGGGAGCTGTTTTTT CASRRGTGSRTGELFF
TRBJ1-1 . once TRBV6-5 TGTGCCAGCAGTCCTAGAGAGGGGGTAACAGAAGCTTTCTTT CASSPREGVTEAFF
TRBJ1-1 TRBD1 . TRBV9 TGTGCCAGCAGCTCGGGACAGGGGGCAGGACTCTCTGAAGCTTTCTTT CASSSGQGAGLSEAFF
TRBJ1-6 . . TRBV21-1 TGTGCCAGCAGCCTGGGGCAGGAGTCCTATAATTCACCCCTCCACTTT CASSLGQESYNSPLHF
TRBJ1-2 . . TRBV10-2 TGCGCCAGCAGTGACCCAGACCGGGCGGGAGGCTACACCTTC CASSDPDRAGGYTF
TRBJ1-1 . . TRBV2 TGTGCCAGCACCCCCTGGAACACTGAAGCTTTCTTT CASTPWNTEAFF
TRBJ1-2 . . TRBV7-9 TGTGCCAGCAGCTTAGCGCAGAATACCATCCTCTTC CASSLAQNTILF
TRBJ1-5 . . TRBV18 TGTGCCAGCTCCCGAGGGAGCAATCAGCCCCAGCATTTT CASSRGSNQPQHF
TRBJ2-5 . . TRBV28 TGTGCCAGCAGGTTGGGGGGGGCGCAGGAGACCCAGTACTTC CASRLGGAQETQYF
TRBJ1-1 . . TRBV19 TGTGCCAGTAGTATAGATCGCAGGAACACTGAAGCTTTCTTT CASSIDRRNTEAFF
TRBJ1-5 TRBD1 . TRBV9 TGTGCCAGCAGCGTAGTTCCCGGACAGGGGGCGCCTTGGAGTTATAGCAATCAGCCCCAGCATTTT CASSVVPGQGAPWSYSNQPQHF
TRBJ2-3 . . TRBV29-1 TGCAGCGTTGACGGCCGGGGTGGAGATACGCAGTATTTT CSVDGRGGDTQYF
TRBJ2-1 TRBD1 . TRBV4-2 TGTGCCAGCAGCCATATCGGACAGGCCGTGTTCAATGAGCAGTTCTTC CASSHIGQAVFNEQFF
TRBJ1-4 TRBD1 . TRBV7-9 TGTGCCAGCCGGAAAGGGGGGACAGCGGATGAAAAACTGTTTTTT CASRKGGTADEKLFF
TRBJ2-1 TRBD2 few TRBV7-3 TGTGCCAGCAGCTCCGGGGGGGCCCATGAGCAGTTCTTC CASSSGGAHEQFF
TRBJ1-1 . . TRBV6-5 TGTGCCAGCAGTTACTCGGTCGGAGACCGGGGGACTGAAGCTTTCTTT CASSYSVGDRGTEAFF
TRBJ1-1 TRBD1 . TRBV10-2 TGCGCCAGCAGCGAAGGTGGACAGGGGGCGGGAGGAACTGAAGCTTTCTTT CASSEGGQGAGGTEAFF
TRBJ1-6 . few TRBV5-1 TGCGCCAGCAGCTTGGTCCAGGGGCCCTCTGATAATTCACCCCTCCACTTT CASSLVQGPSDNSPLHF
TRBJ2-1 TRBD1 . TRBV7-8 TGTGCCAGCAGCCCACAGCCGGGACAGGGGTTCAATGAGCAGTTCTTC CASSPQPGQGFNEQFF
TRBJ2-5 TRBD1 . TRBV27 TGTGCCAGCAGTTTTAATTCCGGGACAGGGGAGGAGACCCAGTACTTC CASSFNSGTGEETQYF
TRBJ2-2 TRBD2 . TRBV2 TGTGCCAGCAGTGTTAGCGGGGGGAACGGGGAGCTGTTTTTT CASSVSGGNGELFF
TRBJ2-5 . . TRBV5-1 TGCGCCAGCAGCTTGGTGGTGACAAAAGAGACCCAGTACTTC CASSLVVTKETQYF
TRBJ2-1 TRBD2 once TRBV2 TGTGCCAGCAGTGCCCCGACTAGCGGTTACAATGAGCAGTTCTTC CASSAPTSGYNEQFF
TRBJ2-5 . . TRBV7-7 TGTGCCAGCAGCTTAGCGGGGGGGCCGGGAGAGACCCAGTACTTC CASSLAGGPGETQYF
TRBJ1-1 . . TRBV10-1 TGCGCCAGCAGTGAGTCTTTTCCGGGGTCGGAAGCTTTCTTT CASSESFPGSEAFF
TRBJ1-6 . . TRBV7-8 TGTGCCAGCAGCTTCCGGCAGGCATCACCCCTCCACTTT CASSFRQASPLHF
TRBJ1-1 . . TRBV5-1 TGCGCCAGCAGCTTGGCCAACGGTATCACTGAAGCTTTCTTT CASSLANGITEAFF
TRBJ1-2 . . TRBV7-6 TGTGCCAGCAGCCCGCCAGGGGTTGCTCATGGCTACACCTTC CASSPPGVAHGYTF
TRBJ1-1 . . TRBV27 TGTGCCAGCAGTTCCCCCACAGGGTTCACTGAAGCTTTCTTT CASSSPTGFTEAFF
TRBJ1-3 . . TRBV6-5 TGTGCCAGCAGCCGGGTGGTCTCTGGAAACACCATATATTTT CASSRVVSGNTIYF
TRBJ1-1 . . TRBV5-4 TGTGCCAGCAGCTCTGGAGGGCGGGGTGAGGCTTTCTTT CASSSGGRGEAFF
TRBJ1-4 . . TRBV19 TGTGCCAGTAGTATTATATTGTTGACAGCCCTTAATGAAAAACTGTTTTTT CASSIILLTALNEKLFF
TRBJ1-1 . few TRBV6-5 TGTGCCGGGGGGGCAGGACTTAGCACTGAAGCTTTCTTT CAGGAGLSTEAFF
TRBJ2-6 . . TRBV5-5 TGTGCCAGCAGCTTGGACCCCCGGGAGGCCAACGTCCTGACTTTC CASSLDPREANVLTF
TRBJ1-5 TRBD1 . TRBV6-2/TRBV6-3 TGTGCCAGCAGTTACTCGGGACAGGGAGGCGATCAGCCCCAGCATTTT CASSYSGQGGDQPQHF
TRBJ1-2 TRBD1 few TRBV3-1/TRBV3-2 TGTGCCAGCAGCCGACAGGGGAACTATGGCTACACCTTC CASSRQGNYGYTF
TRBJ1-1 TRBD1 few TRBV10-3 TGTGCCACCCGAAACCCACAGGGGGTGAACACTGAAGCTTTCTTT CATRNPQGVNTEAFF